This passage covers 24 T cell receptor beta chains from one sample sequenced in a study of shared T cell receptors in the human thymus. Assay used: immunoSEQ multiplex PCR; TCRdb lists only in-frame clones, some missing. The sample shows about 660,000 clones, approximately 90% of them seen only once. These data were also filed under a second study, of human thymus T cells.

Sequencing was performed on thymocytes. Source of these receptors: a boy under two years old with a congenital heart defect.

This clone was recorded only once. The chain employs TRBV4-3 and TRBJ1-1; the match to TRBD1 covers 8 bases. Germline trimming cut 2 bases from V and 5 bases from J; bases unmatched to any gene: 7. This CDR3 is 15 amino acids long. Germline V CDR1 and CDR2: LGHNA, YSLEER. The CDR3 sequence: CASSQPGQGYTEAFF. CDR3 sequence (DNA): TGCGCCAGCAGCCAACCTGGACAGGGTTATACTGAAGCTTTCTTT.

V usage is TRBV11-2 and J usage is TRBJ2-7, with 9 bases identical to TRBD2. CDR3 length: 15 amino acids. The trim removed 4 bases at V and 7 bases at J, leaving 11 bases unmatched. CDR1 is SGHAT, CDR2 FQNNGV, per germline. The CDR3, as DNA: TGTGCCAGCAGCTCGTCTGGCGGGAGGGCGGGAGAGCAGTACTTC. This encodes CASSSSGGRAGEQYF. The variable domain in full, completed from reference TRBV11-2 and TRBJ2-7, reads EAGVAQSPRYKIIEKRQSVAFWCNPISGHATLYWYQQILGQGPKLLIQFQNNGVVDDSQLPKDRFSAERLKGVDSTLKIQPAKLEDSAVYLCASSSSGGRAGEQYFGPGTRLTVT.

This clone has more than one count but fewer than ten. The V call is TRBV13, the J call TRBJ2-5; 9 bases are shared with TRBD1. Looked up from germline, CDR1 is PRHDT and CDR2 is FYEKMQ (reference sequence). CDR3 length: 17 residues. Trimming took 0 bases from V and 1 from J; bases not matched to a gene: 6. CDR3 sequence (DNA): TGTGCCAGCAGCTTAGGGCCTGGGACAGGGCTCCAAGAGACCCAGTACTTC. This sequence encodes CASSLGPGTGLQETQYF.

The rearrangement joins TRBV5-1 to TRBJ2-3; 11 bases are shared with TRBD2. The CDR3 contains 18 residues. J gave up 1 base and V 1 base, and 8 bases lay outside the gene matches. Looked up from germline, CDR1 is SGHRS and CDR2 is YFSETQ. The CDR3 sequence: CASSLRTSGGMGTDTQYF. CDR3 sequence (DNA): TGCGCCAGCAGCTTGCGAACTAGCGGGGGTATGGGCACAGATACGCAGTATTTT.

This clone was counted a single time. The gene calls are TRBV7-3 and TRBJ1-2; a weak D match, TRBD1 (5 bases). The CDR3 contains 12 residues. The V gene's germline CDR1 is SGHTA and CDR2 FQGTGA. Trimming removed 2 bases from V and 6 bases from J, with 7 bases in between. The CDR3 DNA reads TGTGCCAGCAGCTTACAGGGAAATGGCTACACCTTC. This codes for CASSLQGNGYTF. Full variable domain (remainder filled in from reference TRBV7-3 and TRBJ1-2): GAGVSQTPSNKVTEKGKYVELRCDPISGHTALYWYRQSLGQGPEFLIYFQGTGAADDSGLPNDRFFAVRPEGSVSTLKIQRTERGDSAVYLCASSLQGNGYTFGSGTRLTVV.

The chain recombines TRBV4-3 with TRBJ2-7; 8 nucleotides agree with TRBD1. This CDR3 spans 18 amino acids. With 4 bases clipped from V and 2 bases from J, the junction kept 16 bases outside the gene matches. Germline values: CDR1 LGHNA, CDR2 YSLEER. The CDR3 loop is CASSPDRLVTGDAYEQYF. The CDR3 DNA is TGCGCCAGCAGCCCCGACCGGTTGGTGACAGGGGATGCCTACGAGCAGTACTTC.

This clone was observed a single time. The chain is built from TRBV4-2 and TRBJ2-4, with 15 bases matching TRBD2. Trimming at V came to 4 bases and at J to 0 bases, leaving 13 bases not matched to a gene. The CDR3 covers 21 residues. Germline loops: CDR1 LGHNA, CDR2 YNFKEQ. This chain's CDR3 is CASSLLPPGLAGGLAKNIQYF. The CDR3 bases are TGTGCCAGCAGCCTGCTCCCTCCGGGACTAGCGGGAGGACTAGCCAAAAACATTCAGTACTTC.

The chain is built from TRBV4-3 and TRBJ2-1, with D perhaps TRBD2 (6 bases). The V end was cut by 1 base, the J end by 7 bases, with 20 bases between. The CDR3 extends over 17 amino acids. Looked up from germline, CDR1 is LGHNA and CDR2 is YSLEER. The CDR3: CASSQVKAWGERNEQFF. The CDR3 nucleotides are TGCGCCAGCAGCCAAGTCAAAGCGTGGGGGGAGAGGAATGAGCAGTTCTTC.

V and J are TRBV7-2 and TRBJ2-7, with D possibly being TRBD2 (6 bases). CDR1 and CDR2 (germline): SGHTA, FQGNSA. Trimming cost V 1 base and J 12 bases, with 16 bases left between them. CDR3 length: 13 residues. CDR3 sequence reads: CASSLVIGGMGYF. The CDR3, as DNA: TGTGCCAGCAGCTTAGTGATTGGGGGGATGGGGTACTTC.

The chain recombines TRBV29-1 with TRBJ2-4, with 9 positions matching TRBD2. V shed 7 bases and J 1 base; nucleotides not matched to a gene: 8. The CDR3 runs to 15 residues. CDR1 is SQVTM and CDR2 is ANQGSEA in the germline V gene. DNA of the CDR3: TGCAGCGCTCTTAGCGGGAGTTACGCCAAAAACATTCAGTACTTC. Encoded protein: CSALSGSYAKNIQYF. The full variable domain, rest sourced from reference TRBV29-1 and TRBJ2-4, is SAVISQKPSRDICQRGTSLTIQCQVDSQVTMMFWYRQQPGQSLTLIATANQGSEATYESGFVIDKFPISRPNLTFSTLTVSNMSPEDSSIYLCSALSGSYAKNIQYFGAGTRLSVL.

This rearrangement joins TRBV27 to TRBJ1-4; 11 positions agree with TRBD1. V lost 6 bases to trimming and J lost 0 bases; unmatched junction nucleotides: 6. The germline V gene encodes CDR1 MNHEY and CDR2 SMNVEV (reference sequence). This CDR3 contains 17 residues. The CDR3 sequence: CASRAGQGAPTNEKLFF. CDR3 coding DNA: TGTGCCAGCAGGGCTGGACAGGGGGCGCCAACTAATGAAAAACTGTTTTTT. Complete variable domain (other parts from reference TRBV27 and TRBJ1-4): EAQVTQNPRYLITVTGKKLTVTCSQNMNHEYMSWYRQDPGLGLRQIYYSMNVEVTDKGDVPEGYKVSRKEKRNFPLILESPSPNQTSLYFCASRAGQGAPTNEKLFFGSGTQLSVL.

V and J are TRBV6-4 and TRBJ2-1, with 10 bases identical to TRBD2. The V gene's germline CDR1 is MRHNA and CDR2 SNTAGT. V was clipped by 5 bases and J by 9 bases; unmatched bases: 13. The CDR3 totals 16 residues. This CDR3 is CASSPNPGLATSEQFF. CDR3 sequence (DNA): TGTGCCAGCAGTCCCAATCCGGGACTAGCGACCAGTGAGCAGTTCTTC.

This chain joins TRBV12-5 and TRBJ2-3; 7 nucleotides agree with TRBD1. The CDR3 is 16 amino acids. CDR1 is LGHNT and CDR2 is FRNRAP in the germline V gene. The V gene end was trimmed by 2 bases and the J gene end by 2 bases; junction bases not matched to a gene: 7. CDR3 sequence reads: CASGLLRDRYTDTQYF. Written as DNA, the CDR3 is TGTGCTAGTGGTTTGCTCCGGGACAGATACACAGATACGCAGTATTTT.

The CDR3 is CASSGAEQETQYF. Here the CDR3 DNA reads TGTGCCAGTAGTGGCGCGGAGCAAGAGACCCAGTACTTC. The chain carries TRBV19 and TRBJ2-5; D not resolved. The CDR3 totals 13 residues. The V and J ends lost 5 bases and 2 bases respectively, with 9 bases between them. CDR1 LNHDA and CDR2 SQIVND come from the germline V gene (reference sequence).

This clone was seen only once. The gene calls are TRBV6-1 and TRBJ2-3; 8 positions agree with TRBD1. Germline V gene lookup returns CDR1 MNHNS and CDR2 SASEGT. J gave up 5 bases and V 6 bases, and 10 bases lay outside the gene matches. This CDR3 region has 15 residues. The CDR3 is CASRGAGTGGDTQYF. The CDR3 coding sequence is TGTGCCAGCAGGGGGGCCGGGACAGGAGGAGATACGCAGTATTTT.

The chain combines TRBV4-1 with TRBJ1-4; D not resolved. This CDR3 comprises 17 residues. CDR1 is MGHRA, CDR2 YSYEKL, per germline. V was clipped by 1 base and J by 6 bases, with 18 bases between them. DNA of the CDR3: TGCGCCAGCAGCCAAGGTCCCGCCCCTGGGCTTCATGAAAAACTGTTTTTT. It is translated as CASSQGPAPGLHEKLFF.

This chain connects TRBV7-6 to TRBJ2-5, with 8 bases lining up with TRBD2. TRBJ2-7 matches the DNA end more closely, so the J call is doubtful. Germline assignment: CDR1 SGHVS and CDR2 FNYEAQ. The CDR3 runs 16 residues. CDR3 nucleotide sequence: TGTGCCAGCAGCAACCCAGAACGGGAGGGCCTTGACGAGCAGTACTTC. Translated, it gives CASSNPEREGLDEQYF.

J is TRBJ1-1 and V is TRBV29-1; 7 nucleotides agree with TRBD1. The V segment lost 6 bases and the J segment 0 bases; nucleotides outside the gene matches: 16. CDR3 length: 17 amino acids. Germline CDR1 and CDR2: SQVTM and ANQGSEA. CDR3 coding DNA: TGCAGCGTCGACACAGGGGTCGATGGAGAATTGAACACTGAAGCTTTCTTT. As protein: CSVDTGVDGELNTEAFF.

The chain combines TRBV7-8 with TRBJ2-3, with 9 bases matching TRBD1. The germline V gene has CDR1 SGHVS and CDR2 FQNEAQ. The length of the CDR3 is 14 residues. The J segment lost 7 bases and the V segment lost 7 bases, leaving 9 bases of the junction unmatched. CDR3: CASTLTGTGYTQYF. Written as DNA, the CDR3 is TGTGCCAGCACTCTGACCGGGACAGGGTATACGCAGTATTTT. The full variable domain, with the rest looked up from reference TRBV7-8 and TRBJ2-3, is GAGVSQSPRYKVAKRGQDVALRCDPISGHVSLFWYQQALGQGPEFLTYFQNEAQLDKSGLPSDRFFAERPEGSVSTLKIQRTQQEDSAVYLCASTLTGTGYTQYFGPGTRLTVL.

The table lists this clone with a few counts. The chain is built from TRBV10-3 and TRBJ2-1, with D possibly matching TRBD1 (7 bases). The ends were cut back, 0 bases at V and 5 bases at J, with 14 bases in the middle. The CDR3 extends over 16 amino acids. Germline-derived CDR1 and CDR2 are ENHRY and SYGVKD. In DNA, the CDR3 is TGTGCCATCAGTGAGTCGGAGGGGGCGAAGCACAATGAGCAGTTCTTC. This gives the protein CAISESEGAKHNEQFF.

This clone was detected only once. This CDR3 is CASSPRTSGSQPPYNEQFF. The CDR3 DNA reads as TGCGCCAGCAGCCCCAGGACTAGCGGGAGCCAGCCACCCTACAATGAGCAGTTCTTC. J is TRBJ2-1 and V is TRBV4-3; TRBD2 aligns across 13 bases. Germline V gene sequence: CDR1 LGHNA, CDR2 YSLEER. The CDR3 length is 19 residues. V lost 4 bases to trimming and J lost 2 bases; unmatched junction nucleotides: 11.

The chain is built from TRBV5-1 and TRBJ2-2, with TRBD2 matching 7 bases. Trimming removed 0 bases from V and 3 bases from J; junction bases left unmatched: 14. The V gene's germline CDR1 is SGHRS and CDR2 YFSETQ. This CDR3 is 19 amino acids long. The CDR3 sequence: CASSLAWRETYVDTGELFF. CDR3 nucleotides: TGCGCCAGCAGCTTGGCCTGGCGGGAGACCTACGTGGACACCGGGGAGCTGTTTTTT.

The V gene is TRBV7-9, the J gene TRBJ2-7; D perhaps matches TRBD2 (8 bases). This CDR3 has 19 amino acids. Germline V lookup: CDR1 SEHNR, CDR2 FQNEAQ (reference sequence). With 5 bases removed from V and 4 bases from J, the gap between germline ends came to 30 bases. The CDR3 nucleotides read TGTGCCAGCAGCCCCCGGGACAGATACCCGGGGGGGATCTTATACGAGCAGTACTTC. Residues: CASSPRDRYPGGILYEQYF.

The chain recombines TRBV28 with TRBJ1-5; possible D gene TRBD1, 6 bases. Germline values: CDR1 MDHEN, CDR2 SYDVKM. CDR3 length: 13 amino acids. Trimming pared 6 bases from V and 4 bases from J, leaving 10 bases between. CDR3: CASRCRGNQPQHF. The CDR3 nucleotides are TGTGCCAGCAGGTGTAGGGGGAATCAGCCCCAGCATTTT. Using reference TRBV28 and TRBJ1-5 for the parts outside the CDR3, the full variable domain is DVKVTQSSRYLVKRTGEKVFLECVQDMDHENMFWYRQDPGLGLRLIYFSYDVKMKEKGDIPEGYSVSREKKERFSLILESASTNQTSMYLCASRCRGNQPQHFGDGTRLSIL.